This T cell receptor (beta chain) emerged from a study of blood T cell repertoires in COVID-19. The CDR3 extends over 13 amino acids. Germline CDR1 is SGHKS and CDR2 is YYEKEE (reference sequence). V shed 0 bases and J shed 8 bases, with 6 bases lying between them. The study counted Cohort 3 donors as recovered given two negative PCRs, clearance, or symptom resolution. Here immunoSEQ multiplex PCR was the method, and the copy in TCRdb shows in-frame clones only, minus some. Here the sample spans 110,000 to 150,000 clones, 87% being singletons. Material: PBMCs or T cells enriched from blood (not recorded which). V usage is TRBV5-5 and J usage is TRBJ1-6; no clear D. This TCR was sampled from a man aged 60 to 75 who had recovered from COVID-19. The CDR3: CASSLARDSPLHF. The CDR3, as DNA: TGTGCCAGCAGCTTGGCTCGGGATTCACCCCTCCACTTT. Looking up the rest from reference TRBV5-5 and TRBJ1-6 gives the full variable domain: DAGVTQSPTHLIKTRGQQVTLRCSPISGHKSVSWYQQVLGQGPQFIFQYYEKEERGRGNFPDRFSARQFPNYSSELNVNALLLGDSALYLCASSLARDSPLHFGNGTRLTVT.